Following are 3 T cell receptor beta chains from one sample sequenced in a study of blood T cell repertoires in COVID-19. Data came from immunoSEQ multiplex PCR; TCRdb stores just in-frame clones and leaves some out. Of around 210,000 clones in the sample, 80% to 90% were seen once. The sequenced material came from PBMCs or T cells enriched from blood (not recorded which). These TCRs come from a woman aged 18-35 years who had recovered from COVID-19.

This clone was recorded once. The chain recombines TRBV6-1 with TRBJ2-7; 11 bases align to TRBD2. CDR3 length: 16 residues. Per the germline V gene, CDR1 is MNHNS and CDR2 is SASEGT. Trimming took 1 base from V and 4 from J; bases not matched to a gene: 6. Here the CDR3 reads CASSEGMASGGYEQYF. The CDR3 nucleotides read TGTGCCAGCAGTGAAGGTATGGCTAGCGGGGGGTACGAGCAGTACTTC.

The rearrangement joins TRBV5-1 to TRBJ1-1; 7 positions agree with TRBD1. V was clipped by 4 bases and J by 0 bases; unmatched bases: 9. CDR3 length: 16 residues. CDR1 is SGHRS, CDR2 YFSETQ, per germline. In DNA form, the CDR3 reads TGCGCCAGCAGCAGAGCAGGGGGGCCCATGAACACTGAAGCTTTCTTT. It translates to CASSRAGGPMNTEAFF.

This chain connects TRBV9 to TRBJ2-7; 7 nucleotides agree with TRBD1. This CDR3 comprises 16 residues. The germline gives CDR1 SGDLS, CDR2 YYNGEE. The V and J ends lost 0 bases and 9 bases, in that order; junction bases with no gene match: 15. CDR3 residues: CASSVAPLVSGGRQYF. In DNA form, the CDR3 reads TGTGCCAGCAGCGTAGCCCCTTTGGTGTCAGGGGGACGGCAGTACTTC.